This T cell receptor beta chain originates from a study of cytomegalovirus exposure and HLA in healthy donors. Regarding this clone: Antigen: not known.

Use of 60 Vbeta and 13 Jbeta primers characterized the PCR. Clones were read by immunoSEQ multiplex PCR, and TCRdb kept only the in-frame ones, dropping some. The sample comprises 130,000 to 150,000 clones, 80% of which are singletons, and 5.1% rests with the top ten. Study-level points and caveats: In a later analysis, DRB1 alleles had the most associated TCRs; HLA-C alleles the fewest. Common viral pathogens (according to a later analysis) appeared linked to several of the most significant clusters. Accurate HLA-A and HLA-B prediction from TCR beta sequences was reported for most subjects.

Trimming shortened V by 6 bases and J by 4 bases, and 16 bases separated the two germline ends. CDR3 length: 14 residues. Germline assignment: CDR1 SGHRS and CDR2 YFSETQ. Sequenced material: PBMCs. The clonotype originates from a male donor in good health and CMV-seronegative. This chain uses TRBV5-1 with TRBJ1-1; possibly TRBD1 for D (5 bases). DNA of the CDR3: TGCGCCAGCAAGGGGTGGGTTTCAGGCACTGAAGCTTTCTTT. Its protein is CASKGWVSGTEAFF.